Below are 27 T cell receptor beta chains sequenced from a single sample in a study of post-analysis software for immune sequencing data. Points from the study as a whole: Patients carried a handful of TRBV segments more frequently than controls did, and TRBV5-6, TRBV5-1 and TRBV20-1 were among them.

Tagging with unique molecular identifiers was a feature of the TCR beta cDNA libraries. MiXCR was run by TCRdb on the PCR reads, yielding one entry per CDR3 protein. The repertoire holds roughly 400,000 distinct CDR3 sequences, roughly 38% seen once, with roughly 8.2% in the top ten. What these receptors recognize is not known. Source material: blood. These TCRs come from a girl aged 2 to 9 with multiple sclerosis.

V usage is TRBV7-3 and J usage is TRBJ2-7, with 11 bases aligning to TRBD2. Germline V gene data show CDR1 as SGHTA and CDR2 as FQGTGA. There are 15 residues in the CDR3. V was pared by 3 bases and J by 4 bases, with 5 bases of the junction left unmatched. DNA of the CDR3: TGTGCCAGCAGCTTGACTAGCGGGGCCCCATACGAGCAGTACTTC. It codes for CASSLTSGAPYEQYF.

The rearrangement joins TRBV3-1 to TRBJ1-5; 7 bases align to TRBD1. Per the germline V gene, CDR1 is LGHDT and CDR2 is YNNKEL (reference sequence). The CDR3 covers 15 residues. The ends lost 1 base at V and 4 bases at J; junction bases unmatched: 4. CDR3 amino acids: CASSQGGQSNQPQHF. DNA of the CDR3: TGTGCCAGCAGCCAAGGGGGACAGAGTAATCAGCCCCAGCATTTT.

The CDR3 DNA reads as TGTGCCAGCAGCCAATTTCCACTCAGCGAGCAGTACTTC. Residues: CASSQFPLSEQYF. The gene calls are TRBV3-1 and TRBJ2-7; D gene unclear. Germline V gene sequence: CDR1 LGHDT, CDR2 YNNKEL (reference sequence). The CDR3 has 13 residues. V lost 2 bases to trimming and J lost 6 bases, with 11 bases between them.

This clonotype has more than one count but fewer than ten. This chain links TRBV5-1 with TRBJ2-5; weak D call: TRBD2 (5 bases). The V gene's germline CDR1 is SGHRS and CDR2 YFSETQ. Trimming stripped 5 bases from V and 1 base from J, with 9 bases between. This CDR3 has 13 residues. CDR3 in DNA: TGCGCCAGCAGGCTGGACTTCCAAGAGACCCAGTACTTC. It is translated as CASRLDFQETQYF.

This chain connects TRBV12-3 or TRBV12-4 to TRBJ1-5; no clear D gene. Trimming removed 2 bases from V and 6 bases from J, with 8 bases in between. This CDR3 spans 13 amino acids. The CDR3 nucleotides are TGTGCCAGCAGTTTATTATCGGGTCAGCCCCAGCATTTT. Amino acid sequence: CASSLLSGQPQHF.

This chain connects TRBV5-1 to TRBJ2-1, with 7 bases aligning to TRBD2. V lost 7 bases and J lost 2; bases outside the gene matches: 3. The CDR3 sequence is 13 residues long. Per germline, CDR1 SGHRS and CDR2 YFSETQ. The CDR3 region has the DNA TGCGCCAGCGGCGGGGGAACCTACAATGAGCAGTTCTTC. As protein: CASGGGTYNEQFF.

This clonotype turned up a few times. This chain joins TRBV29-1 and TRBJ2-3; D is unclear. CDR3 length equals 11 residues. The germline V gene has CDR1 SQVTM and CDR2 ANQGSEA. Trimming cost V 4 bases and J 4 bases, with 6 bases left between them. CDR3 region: CSVGRPDTQYF. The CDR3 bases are TGCAGCGTTGGAAGACCAGATACGCAGTATTTT.

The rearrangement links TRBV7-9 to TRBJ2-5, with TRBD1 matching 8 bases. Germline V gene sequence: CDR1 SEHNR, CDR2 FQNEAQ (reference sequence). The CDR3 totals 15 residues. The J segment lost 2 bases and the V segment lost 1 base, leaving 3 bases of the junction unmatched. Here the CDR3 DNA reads TGTGCCAGCAGCTTAGTGGGACAGGTACAAGAGACCCAGTACTTC. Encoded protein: CASSLVGQVQETQYF.

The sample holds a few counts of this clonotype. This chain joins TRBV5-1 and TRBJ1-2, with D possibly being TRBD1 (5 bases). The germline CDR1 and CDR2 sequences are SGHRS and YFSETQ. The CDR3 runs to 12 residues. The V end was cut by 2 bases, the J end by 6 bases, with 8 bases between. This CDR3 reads CASSFQTDGYTF. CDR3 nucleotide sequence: TGCGCCAGCAGCTTCCAGACAGATGGCTACACCTTC.

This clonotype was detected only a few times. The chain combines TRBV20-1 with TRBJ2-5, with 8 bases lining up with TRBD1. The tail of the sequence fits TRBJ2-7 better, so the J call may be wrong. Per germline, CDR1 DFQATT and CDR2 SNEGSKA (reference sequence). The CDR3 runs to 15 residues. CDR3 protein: CSARRTGPSSYEQYF. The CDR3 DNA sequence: TGCAGTGCCAGAAGGACAGGGCCGAGCTCCTACGAGCAGTACTTC.

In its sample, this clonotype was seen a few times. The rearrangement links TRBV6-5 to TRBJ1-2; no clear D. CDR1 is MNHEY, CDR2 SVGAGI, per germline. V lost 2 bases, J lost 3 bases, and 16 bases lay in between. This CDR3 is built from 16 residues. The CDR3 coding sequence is TGTGCCAGCAGTTACGGTTTTGGGAGCAGTGACTATGGCTACACCTTC. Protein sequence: CASSYGFGSSDYGYTF.

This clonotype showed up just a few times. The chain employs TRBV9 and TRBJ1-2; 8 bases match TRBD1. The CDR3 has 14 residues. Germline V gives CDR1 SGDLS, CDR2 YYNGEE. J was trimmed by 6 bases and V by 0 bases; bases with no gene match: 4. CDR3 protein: CASSVGLQGDGYTF. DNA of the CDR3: TGTGCCAGCAGCGTAGGTTTACAGGGGGATGGCTACACCTTC.

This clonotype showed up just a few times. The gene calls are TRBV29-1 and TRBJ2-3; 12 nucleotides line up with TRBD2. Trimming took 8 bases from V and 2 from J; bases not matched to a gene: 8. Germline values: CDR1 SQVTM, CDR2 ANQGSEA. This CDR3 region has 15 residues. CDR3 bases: TGCAGCTCAAGACGGACTAGCGGGAACACAGATACGCAGTATTTT. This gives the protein CSSRRTSGNTDTQYF.

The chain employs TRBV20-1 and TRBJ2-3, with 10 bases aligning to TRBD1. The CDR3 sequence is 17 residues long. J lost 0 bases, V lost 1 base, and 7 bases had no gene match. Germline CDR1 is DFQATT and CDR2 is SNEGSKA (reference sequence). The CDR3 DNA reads TGCAGTGCTAGAGCTCGACAGGGGGCGCTTAGCACAGATACGCAGTATTTT. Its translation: CSARARQGALSTDTQYF.

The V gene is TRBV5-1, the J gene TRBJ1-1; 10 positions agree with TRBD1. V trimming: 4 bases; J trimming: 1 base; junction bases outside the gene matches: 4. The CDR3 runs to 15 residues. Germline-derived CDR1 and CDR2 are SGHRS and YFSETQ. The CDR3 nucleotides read TGCGCCAGCAGCACCTGGACAGGGGGGAACACTGAAGCTTTCTTT. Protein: CASSTWTGGNTEAFF.

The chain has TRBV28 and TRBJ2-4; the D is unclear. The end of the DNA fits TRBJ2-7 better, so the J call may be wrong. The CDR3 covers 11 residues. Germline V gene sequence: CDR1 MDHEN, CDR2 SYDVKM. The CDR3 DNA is TGTGCCAGCAGTCGATTCAACGAGCAGTACTTC. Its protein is CASSRFNEQYF.

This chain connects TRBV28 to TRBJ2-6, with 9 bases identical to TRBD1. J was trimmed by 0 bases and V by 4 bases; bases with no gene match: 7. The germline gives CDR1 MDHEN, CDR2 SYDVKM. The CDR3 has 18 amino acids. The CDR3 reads CASSSTGGILSGANVLTF. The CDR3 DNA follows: TGTGCCAGCAGTTCGACAGGGGGGATCCTCTCTGGGGCCAACGTCCTGACTTTC. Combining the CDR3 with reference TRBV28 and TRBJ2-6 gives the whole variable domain DVKVTQSSRYLVKRTGEKVFLECVQDMDHENMFWYRQDPGLGLRLIYFSYDVKMKEKGDIPEGYSVSREKKERFSLILESASTNQTSMYLCASSSTGGILSGANVLTFGAGSRLTVL.

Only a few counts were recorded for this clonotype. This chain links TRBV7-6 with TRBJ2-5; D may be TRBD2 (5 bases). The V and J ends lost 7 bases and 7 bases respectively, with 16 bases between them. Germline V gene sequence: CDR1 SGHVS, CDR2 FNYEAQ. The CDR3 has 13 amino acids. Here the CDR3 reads CASTTLDLGTQYF. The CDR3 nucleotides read TGTGCCAGCACCACACTAGACTTGGGGACCCAGTACTTC.

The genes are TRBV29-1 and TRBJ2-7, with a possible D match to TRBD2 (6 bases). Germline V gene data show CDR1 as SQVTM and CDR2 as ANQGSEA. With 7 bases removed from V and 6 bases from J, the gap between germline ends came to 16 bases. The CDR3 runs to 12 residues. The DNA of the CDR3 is TGCAGCGCCCGCCTGACAGCGGGCGAGCAGTACTTC. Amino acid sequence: CSARLTAGEQYF.

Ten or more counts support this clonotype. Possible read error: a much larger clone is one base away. DNA of the CDR3: TGCAGTGCTCCAGGCGGGGGAGCTAACTATGGCTACACCTTC. Translated, it gives CSAPGGGANYGYTF. The rearrangement joins TRBV20-1 to TRBJ1-2, with TRBD1 as a possible D gene (5 bases). The CDR3 covers 14 residues. V lost 5 bases and J lost 0, with 13 bases in between. Germline loops: CDR1 DFQATT, CDR2 SNEGSKA (reference sequence).

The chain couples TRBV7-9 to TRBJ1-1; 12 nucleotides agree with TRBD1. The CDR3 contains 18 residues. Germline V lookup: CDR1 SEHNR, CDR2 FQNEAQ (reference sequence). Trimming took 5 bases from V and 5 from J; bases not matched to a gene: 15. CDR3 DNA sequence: TGTGCCAGCAGCCCCTACATGGGACAGGGGGCGCGGTGGACTGAAGCTTTCTTT. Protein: CASSPYMGQGARWTEAFF.

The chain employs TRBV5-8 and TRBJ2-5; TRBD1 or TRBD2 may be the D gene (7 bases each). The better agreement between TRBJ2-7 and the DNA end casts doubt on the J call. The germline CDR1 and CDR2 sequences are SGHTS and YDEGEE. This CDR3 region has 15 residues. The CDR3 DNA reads TGTGCCAGCAGCTTGGACAGCGGGACAGCTTACGAGCAGTACTTC. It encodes CASSLDSGTAYEQYF.

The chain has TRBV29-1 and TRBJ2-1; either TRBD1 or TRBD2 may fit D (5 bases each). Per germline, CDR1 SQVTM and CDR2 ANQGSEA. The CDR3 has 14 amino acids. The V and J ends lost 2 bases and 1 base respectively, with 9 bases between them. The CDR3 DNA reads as TGCAGCGTTGAACCAGGGAGTTCCTACAATGAGCAGTTCTTC. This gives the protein CSVEPGSSYNEQFF.

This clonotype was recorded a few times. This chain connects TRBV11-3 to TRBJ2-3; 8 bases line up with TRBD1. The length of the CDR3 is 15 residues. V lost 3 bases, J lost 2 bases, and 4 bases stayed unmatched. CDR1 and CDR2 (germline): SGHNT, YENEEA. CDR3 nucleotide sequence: TGTGCCAGCAGCTTTGGACAGGGCGACACAGATACGCAGTATTTT. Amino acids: CASSFGQGDTDTQYF. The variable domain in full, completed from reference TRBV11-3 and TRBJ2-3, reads EAGVVQSPRYKIIEKKQPVAFWCNPISGHNTLYWYLQNLGQGPELLIRYENEEAVDDSQLPKDRFSAERLKGVDSTLKIQPAELGDSAVYLCASSFGQGDTDTQYFGPGTRLTVL.

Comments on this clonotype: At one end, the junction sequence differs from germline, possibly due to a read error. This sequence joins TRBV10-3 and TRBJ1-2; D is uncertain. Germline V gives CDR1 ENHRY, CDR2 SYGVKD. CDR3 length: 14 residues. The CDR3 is CAIRESAYSLGYTF. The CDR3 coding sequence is TGTGCCATCAGGGAGTCGGCCTACTCATTGGGCTACACCTTC.

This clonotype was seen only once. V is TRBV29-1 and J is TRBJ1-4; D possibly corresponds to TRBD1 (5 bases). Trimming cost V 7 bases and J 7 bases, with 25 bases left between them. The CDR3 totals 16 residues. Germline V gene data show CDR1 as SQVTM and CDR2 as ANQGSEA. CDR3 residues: CSARLVAGGGTEKLFF. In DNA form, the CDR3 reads TGCAGCGCGCGATTGGTCGCTGGTGGAGGGACTGAAAAACTGTTTTTT.

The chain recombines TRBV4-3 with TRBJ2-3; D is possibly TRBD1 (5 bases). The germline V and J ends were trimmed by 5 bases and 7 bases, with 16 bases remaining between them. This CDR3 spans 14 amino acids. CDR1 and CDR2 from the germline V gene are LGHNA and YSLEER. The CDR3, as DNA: TGCGCCAGCAGCGGGCGCCAGGGCGGTAATACGCAGTATTTT. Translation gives CASSGRQGGNTQYF.